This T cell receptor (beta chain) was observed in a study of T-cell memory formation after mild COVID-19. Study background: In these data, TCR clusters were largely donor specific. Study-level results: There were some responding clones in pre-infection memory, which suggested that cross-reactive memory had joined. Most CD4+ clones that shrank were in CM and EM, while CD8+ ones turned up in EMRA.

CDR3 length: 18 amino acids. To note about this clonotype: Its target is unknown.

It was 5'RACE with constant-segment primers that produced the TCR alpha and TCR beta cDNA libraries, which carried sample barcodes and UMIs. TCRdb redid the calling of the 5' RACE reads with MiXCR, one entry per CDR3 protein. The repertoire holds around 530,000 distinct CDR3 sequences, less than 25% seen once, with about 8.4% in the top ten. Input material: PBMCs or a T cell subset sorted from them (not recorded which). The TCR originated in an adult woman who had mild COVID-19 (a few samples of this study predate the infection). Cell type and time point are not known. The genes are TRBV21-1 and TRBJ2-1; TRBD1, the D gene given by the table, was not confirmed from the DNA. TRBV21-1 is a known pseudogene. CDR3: CASSKERNGRGLRNEQFF. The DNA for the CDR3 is TGTGCCAGCAGCAAAGAGAGAAACGGCAGGGGGCTTAGAAATGAGCAGTTCTTC.